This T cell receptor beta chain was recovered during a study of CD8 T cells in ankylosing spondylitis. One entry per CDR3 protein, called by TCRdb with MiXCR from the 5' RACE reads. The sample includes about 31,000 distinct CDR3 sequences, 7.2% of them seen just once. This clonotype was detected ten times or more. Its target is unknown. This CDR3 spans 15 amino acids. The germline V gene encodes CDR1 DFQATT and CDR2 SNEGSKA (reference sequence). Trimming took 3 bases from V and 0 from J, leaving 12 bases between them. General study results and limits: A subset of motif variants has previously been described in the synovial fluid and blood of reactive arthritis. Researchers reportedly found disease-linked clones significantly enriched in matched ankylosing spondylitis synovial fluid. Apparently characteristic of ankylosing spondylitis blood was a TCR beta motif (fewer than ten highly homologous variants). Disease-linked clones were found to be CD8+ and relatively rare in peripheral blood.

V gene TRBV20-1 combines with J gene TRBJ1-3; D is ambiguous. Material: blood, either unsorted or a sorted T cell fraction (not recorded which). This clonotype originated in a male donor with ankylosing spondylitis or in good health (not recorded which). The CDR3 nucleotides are TGCAGTGCTAGTGGTCAGGATAGCTCTGGAAACACCATATATTTT. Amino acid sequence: CSASGQDSSGNTIYF.